Reported below is one T cell receptor (beta chain). This record belongs to a study of control samples from healthy donors and cancer patients. V lost 2 bases and J lost 2, with 9 bases in between. Germline V CDR1 and CDR2: GTSNPN, SVGIG (reference sequence). The CDR3 totals 13 residues. Only in-frame clones appear in the TCRdb table, and some are missing; sequencing was by immunoSEQ multiplex PCR. The sample contains 150,000 or so clones, roughly 93% of which appear only once. The rearrangement links TRBV30 to TRBJ1-1; D gene ambiguous. The sequence was obtained from a man younger than 30 in good health. Sequencing input: blood. Here the CDR3 DNA reads TGTGCCTGGAGTATCAAGGGTAACACTGAAGCTTTCTTT. The encoded protein is CAWSIKGNTEAFF.